The 15 T cell receptor beta chains below all came from one sample that was sequenced in a study of T-cell reconstitution after alpha-beta-depleted transplantation in children. TCRbeta library preparation incorporated unique molecular identifiers. One entry per CDR3 protein, called by TCRdb with MiXCR from the PCR reads. The sample includes around 670,000 distinct CDR3 sequences, less than 15% of them seen just once. Sequences were derived from PBMCs, sampled before TCRalphabeta/CD19-depleted stem cell transplant. Receptors were obtained from a girl aged 2-10 years with congenital amegakaryocytic thrombocytopenia, due to receive a stem cell transplant.

This clonotype was seen many times. The chain is built from TRBV7-7 and TRBJ2-3, with 7 bases identical to TRBD2. The CDR3 consists of 17 residues. The V gene's germline CDR1 is SSHAT and CDR2 FNYEAQ (reference sequence). V dropped 5 bases and J dropped 4; count of bases not matched to a gene: 15. The CDR3 spells CASSPSLRERDSDTQYF. The CDR3 DNA reads as TGTGCCAGCAGCCCTTCCCTGCGGGAGCGGGATTCAGATACGCAGTATTTT.

V gene TRBV6-1 combines with J gene TRBJ2-5; the D is unclear. CDR3 length: 12 residues. CDR1 is MNHNS, CDR2 SASEGT, per germline. V lost 8 bases to trimming and J lost 2 bases, with 9 bases between them. CDR3 region: CASEADQETQYF. The CDR3 DNA reads as TGTGCCAGCGAAGCAGATCAAGAGACCCAGTACTTC.

This clonotype was picked up many times. The rearrangement links TRBV5-1 to TRBJ2-1, with 9 positions matching TRBD2. The CDR3 has 16 amino acids. The V gene end was trimmed by 5 bases and the J gene end by 4 bases; junction bases not matched to a gene: 10. The germline gives CDR1 SGHRS, CDR2 YFSETQ. The CDR3 is CASRPQATSGYNEQFF. CDR3 DNA sequence: TGCGCCAGCAGACCACAGGCGACTAGCGGATACAATGAGCAGTTCTTC.

This clonotype came up many times. The V call is TRBV10-3, the J call TRBJ2-7; no clear D. V lost 2 bases and J 0 bases, leaving 8 bases between the germline ends. There are 14 residues in the CDR3. The germline gives CDR1 ENHRY, CDR2 SYGVKD. CDR3 amino acids: CAISEGTSSYEQYF. The CDR3 DNA is TGTGCCATCAGTGAGGGCACCTCCTCCTACGAGCAGTACTTC.

This clonotype showed up just a few times. V is TRBV5-1 and J is TRBJ2-1, with unresolved D. The germline V and J ends were trimmed by 0 bases and 4 bases, with 8 bases remaining between them. CDR3 length: 14 amino acids. In germline, CDR1 is SGHRS, CDR2 YFSETQ. Here the CDR3 reads CASSLDELYNEQFF. DNA for the CDR3: TGCGCCAGCAGCTTGGACGAACTTTACAATGAGCAGTTCTTC.

This clonotype turned up a few times. The gene calls are TRBV4-1 and TRBJ2-1, with D unresolved. Trimming removed 0 bases at V and 7 bases at J, with 10 bases between. Germline V CDR1 and CDR2: MGHRA, YSYEKL. The CDR3 spans 14 residues. The CDR3 bases are TGCGCCAGCAGCCAAGACCTTTCTGGGAATGAGCAGTTCTTC. Its translation: CASSQDLSGNEQFF.

Concerning this clonotype: One end of the junction fails to match germline, which may point to a read error. The chain carries TRBV18 and TRBJ2-5; D unresolved. From germline, CDR1 is KGHSH and CDR2 LQKENI. The CDR3 extends over 13 amino acids. The CDR3 here is CASSPQFAESQYF. Written as DNA, the CDR3 is TGTGCCAGCTCACCACAATTCGCAGAGAGCCAGTACTTC.

This clonotype was seen ten or more times. The rearrangement uses TRBV12-3 or TRBV12-4 and TRBJ2-2; D tentatively fits TRBD1 or TRBD2 (5 bases each). The CDR3 runs 15 residues. V was clipped by 2 bases and J by 1 base, with 8 bases between them. CDR3 nucleotide sequence: TGTGCCAGCAGTTTAAGGGACCAGAACACCGGGGAGCTGTTTTTT. Protein product: CASSLRDQNTGELFF.

V gene TRBV5-1 combines with J gene TRBJ2-7, with 8 bases fitting TRBD1. Trimming at V came to 0 bases and at J to 2 bases, leaving 4 bases not matched to a gene. CDR1 and CDR2 from the germline V gene are SGHRS and YFSETQ. CDR3 length: 15 residues. CDR3 in DNA: TGCGCCAGCAGCTTGGGGGACAGGTCCCCCTACGAGCAGTACTTC. Amino acids: CASSLGDRSPYEQYF.

Only a few counts were recorded for this clonotype. V is TRBV20-1 and J is TRBJ2-1; 9 nucleotides align to TRBD2. The CDR3 has 15 residues. The germline V gene encodes CDR1 DFQATT and CDR2 SNEGSKA (reference sequence). CDR3 bases: TGCAGCGTCCCGAGCGGGAGGTCGTCCTACAATGAGCAGTTCTTC. Its translation is CSVPSGRSSYNEQFF.

This clonotype was recorded many times. The CDR3 sequence: CAISDSGSSYNEQFF. CDR3 bases: TGTGCCATCAGTGATAGCGGGAGCTCCTACAATGAGCAGTTCTTC. The V call is TRBV10-3, the J call TRBJ2-1, with TRBD2 matching 9 bases. Germline V gene data show CDR1 as ENHRY and CDR2 as SYGVKD. The length of the CDR3 is 15 residues. The trim removed 3 bases at V and 0 bases at J, leaving 0 bases unmatched.

This clonotype has only a few counts. The CDR3 DNA sequence: TGTGCCAGCAGTCAGTGGGTCAGAGAGACCCAGTACTTC. This encodes CASSQWVRETQYF. The chain joins TRBV12-3 or TRBV12-4 to TRBJ2-5; no reliable D call. The CDR3 contains 13 residues. Trimming took off 5 bases at V and 4 bases at J, with 11 bases between the two ends.

This clonotype was observed a handful of times. V and J are TRBV6-2 or TRBV6-3 and TRBJ2-1; TRBD2 is a possible D gene (6 bases). The CDR3 extends over 10 amino acids. V was shortened by 10 bases and J by 9 bases, with 10 bases between the two germline ends. Germline lookup yields CDR1 MNHEY and CDR2 SVGEGT. In DNA form, the CDR3 reads TGTGCCATCGGAGGGAGTGAGCAGTTCTTC. The encoded protein is CAIGGSEQFF.

V and J are TRBV5-1 and TRBJ1-1; 7 nucleotides line up with TRBD1. In germline, CDR1 is SGHRS, CDR2 YFSETQ. The CDR3 consists of 15 residues. V gave up 3 bases and J gave up 2 bases; unmatched junction bases: 7. The CDR3 coding sequence is TGCGCCAGCAGCTGGACAGGTTGGGACAACACTGAAGCTTTCTTT. This encodes CASSWTGWDNTEAFF.

This clonotype has ten or more counts. The chain couples TRBV20-1 to TRBJ2-1; no clear D gene. The CDR3 sequence is 14 residues long. CDR1 and CDR2 (germline): DFQATT, SNEGSKA (reference sequence). Trimming shortened V by 3 bases and J by 8 bases, and 17 bases separated the two germline ends. As DNA, the CDR3 is TGCAGTGCTAGTTTAGTGGGATCCCAAGATGAGCAGTTCTTC. Translated, it gives CSASLVGSQDEQFF.